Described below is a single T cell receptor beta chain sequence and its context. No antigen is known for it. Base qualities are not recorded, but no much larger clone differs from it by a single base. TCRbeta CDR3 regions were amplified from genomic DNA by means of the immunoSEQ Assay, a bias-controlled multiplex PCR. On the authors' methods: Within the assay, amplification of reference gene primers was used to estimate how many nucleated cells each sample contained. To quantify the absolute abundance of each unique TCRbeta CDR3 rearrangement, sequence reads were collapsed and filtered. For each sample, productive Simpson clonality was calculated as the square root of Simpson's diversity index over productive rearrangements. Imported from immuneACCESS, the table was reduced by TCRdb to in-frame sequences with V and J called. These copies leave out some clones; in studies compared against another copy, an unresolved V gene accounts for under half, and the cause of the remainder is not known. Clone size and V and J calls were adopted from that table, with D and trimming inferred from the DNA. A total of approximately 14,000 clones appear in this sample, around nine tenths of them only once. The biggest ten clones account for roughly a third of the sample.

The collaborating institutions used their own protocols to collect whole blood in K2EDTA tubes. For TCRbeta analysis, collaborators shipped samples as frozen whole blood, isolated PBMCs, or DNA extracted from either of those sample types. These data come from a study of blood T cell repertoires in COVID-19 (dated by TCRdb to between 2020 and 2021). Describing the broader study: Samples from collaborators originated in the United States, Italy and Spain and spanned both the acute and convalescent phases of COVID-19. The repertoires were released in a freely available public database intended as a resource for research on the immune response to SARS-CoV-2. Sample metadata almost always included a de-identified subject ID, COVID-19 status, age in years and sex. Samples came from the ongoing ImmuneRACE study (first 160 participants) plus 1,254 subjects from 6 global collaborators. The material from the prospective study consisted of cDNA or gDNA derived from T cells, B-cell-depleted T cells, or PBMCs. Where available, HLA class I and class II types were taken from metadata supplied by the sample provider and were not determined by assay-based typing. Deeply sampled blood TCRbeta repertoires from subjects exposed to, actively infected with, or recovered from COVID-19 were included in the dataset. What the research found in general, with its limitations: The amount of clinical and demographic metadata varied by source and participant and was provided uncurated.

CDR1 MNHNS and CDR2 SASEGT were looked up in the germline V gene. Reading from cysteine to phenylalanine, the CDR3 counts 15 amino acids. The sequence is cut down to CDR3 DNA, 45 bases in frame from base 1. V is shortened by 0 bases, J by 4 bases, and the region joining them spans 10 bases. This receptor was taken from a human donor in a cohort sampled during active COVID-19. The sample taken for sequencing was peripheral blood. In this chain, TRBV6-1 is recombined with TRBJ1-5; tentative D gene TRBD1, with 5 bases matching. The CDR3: CASSEATGPNQPQHF. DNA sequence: TGTGCCAGCAGTGAAGCTACAGGACCAAATCAGCCCCAGCATTTT.